One sample yielded the 13 T cell receptor beta chains listed below, sequenced in a study of cytomegalovirus exposure and HLA in healthy donors. This PCR relied on a set of 60 Vbeta primers and 13 Jbeta primers. Profiling relied on immunoSEQ multiplex PCR, and the TCRdb table lists in-frame clones only, not all of them. The sample shows about 100,000 clones, just under 75% of them seen only once. Sequencing input: PBMCs. These receptors were collected from a man between 50 and 59 years old in good health and CMV-seropositive.

The chain employs TRBV7-2 and TRBJ1-1; D is perhaps TRBD1 (6 bases). Trimming shortened V by 0 bases and J by 0 bases, and 14 bases separated the two germline ends. The length of the CDR3 is 17 residues. CDR1 and CDR2 from the germline V gene are SGHTA and FQGNSA. CDR3 loop: CASSLAGTPLMNTEAFF. DNA of the CDR3: TGTGCCAGCAGCTTAGCGGGGACACCTCTAATGAACACTGAAGCTTTCTTT.

The J gene is TRBJ1-2, the V gene TRBV18; D is ambiguous. CDR3 size: 17 residues. Trimming pared 1 base from V and 4 bases from J, leaving 19 bases between. Germline V gene lookup returns CDR1 KGHSH and CDR2 LQKENI. Here the CDR3 reads CASSPQGGRTSSYGYTF. The CDR3 nucleotides read TGTGCCAGCTCACCACAGGGAGGGCGCACATCCTCCTATGGCTACACCTTC.

The gene calls are TRBV12-5 and TRBJ2-2; 7 positions agree with TRBD2. The J segment lost 6 bases and the V segment lost 5 bases, leaving 0 bases of the junction unmatched. From germline, CDR1 is LGHNT and CDR2 FRNRAP. The CDR3 spans 12 residues. CDR3 nucleotide sequence: TGTGCTAGTGGTCGGGGGGCCGGGGAGCTGTTTTTT. It yields the protein CASGRGAGELFF. Variable domain in full (rest from reference TRBV12-5 and TRBJ2-2): DARVTQTPRHKVTEMGQEVTMRCQPILGHNTVFWYRQTMMQGLELLAYFRNRAPLDDSGMPKDRFSAEMPDATLATLKIQPSEPRDSAVYFCASGRGAGELFFGEGSRLTVL.

V gene TRBV5-1 combines with J gene TRBJ2-5, with D perhaps matching TRBD1 (6 bases). Germline values: CDR1 SGHRS, CDR2 YFSETQ. The V end lost 3 bases, the J end lost 5 bases, and 14 bases lay between the germline ends. The CDR3 covers 14 residues. The CDR3 DNA is TGCGCCAGCAGCTCGTACAGGGTAGGGGAGACCCAGTACTTC. Encoded protein: CASSSYRVGETQYF.

A few counts support this clone. The rearrangement links TRBV9 to TRBJ2-4, with D tentatively TRBD1 (5 bases). The CDR3 extends over 15 amino acids. Germline lookup yields CDR1 SGDLS and CDR2 YYNGEE. Trimming cost V 2 bases and J 4 bases, with 13 bases left between them. This CDR3 reads CASSVDSWGKNIQYF. CDR3 DNA: TGTGCCAGCAGCGTCGACAGCTGGGGAAAAAACATTCAGTACTTC.

This chain links TRBV7-9 with TRBJ2-7; 7 bases line up with TRBD1. The length of the CDR3 is 15 residues. The germline V gene encodes CDR1 SEHNR and CDR2 FQNEAQ (reference sequence). After removal of 1 base from V and 3 bases from J, the junction contained 6 bases not matched to a gene. For the CDR3, the DNA is TGTGCCAGCAGCTTAGTGGGGACAGAGGGCTACGAGCAGTACTTC. Its protein is CASSLVGTEGYEQYF.

In DNA, the CDR3 is TGTGCCAGCACCCAAGACAGTGGCTCTGGAAACACCATATATTTT. Translation gives CASTQDSGSGNTIYF. The chain employs TRBV5-4 and TRBJ1-3; D may be TRBD1 (5 bases). V lost 6 bases and J lost 0, with 13 bases in between. Per germline, CDR1 SGHNT and CDR2 YYREEE (reference sequence). This CDR3 has 15 residues. Drawing the rest from reference TRBV5-4 and TRBJ1-3, the complete variable domain is ETGVTQSPTHLIKTRGQQVTLRCSSQSGHNTVSWYQQALGQGPQFIFQYYREEENGRGNFPPRFSGLQFPNYSSELNVNALELDDSALYLCASTQDSGSGNTIYFGEGSWLTVV.

This clone was seen a single time. The V and J genes are TRBV6-4 and TRBJ2-7; 15 bases are a match to TRBD2. The ends lost 8 bases at V and 5 bases at J; junction bases unmatched: 10. This CDR3 comprises 16 residues. The germline gives CDR1 MRHNA, CDR2 SNTAGT. The CDR3 reads CASLYWTSGGAHEQYF. The CDR3 nucleotides are TGTGCCAGCCTTTACTGGACTAGCGGGGGGGCCCACGAGCAGTACTTC.

This sequence joins TRBV27 and TRBJ1-1; no definite D call. The V gene's germline CDR1 is MNHEY and CDR2 SMNVEV (reference sequence). The CDR3 contains 14 residues. V lost 6 bases to trimming and J lost 2 bases, with 13 bases between them. CDR3 residues: CASSLMGGNTEAFF. Here the CDR3 DNA reads TGTGCCAGCAGCTTAATGGGAGGCAACACTGAAGCTTTCTTT.

This clone showed up just a few times. The junction shows a germline mismatch at one end, possibly a read error. V gene TRBV11-2 combines with J gene TRBJ2-3; tentative D call: TRBD1 (6 bases). Germline-derived CDR1 and CDR2 are SGHAT and FQNNGV. CDR3 length equals 16 residues. CDR3 protein: CASSLEFPTGPDTQYF. The CDR3 DNA reads TGTGCCAGCAGCCTAGAATTCCCAACAGGGCCCGATACGCAGTATTTT.

The chain links TRBV11-3 to TRBJ2-1; TRBD1 aligns across 11 bases. V gave up 5 bases and J gave up 5 bases; unmatched junction bases: 5. Germline CDR1 and CDR2: SGHNT and YENEEA. The CDR3 extends over 15 amino acids. Here the CDR3 reads CASSRGQGVDNEQFF. The CDR3 DNA reads TGTGCCAGCAGCCGGGGACAGGGGGTGGACAATGAGCAGTTCTTC. The full variable domain, with the rest looked up from reference TRBV11-3 and TRBJ2-1, is EAGVVQSPRYKIIEKKQPVAFWCNPISGHNTLYWYLQNLGQGPELLIRYENEEAVDDSQLPKDRFSAERLKGVDSTLKIQPAELGDSAVYLCASSRGQGVDNEQFFGPGTRLTVL.

The rearrangement uses TRBV4-2 and TRBJ2-7; D not resolved. The CDR3 is 14 residues long. The V end was cut by 4 bases, the J end by 6 bases, with 16 bases between. The germline CDR1 and CDR2 sequences are LGHNA and YNFKEQ. The CDR3: CASSRSDSPGEQYF. The CDR3 coding sequence is TGTGCCAGCAGCCGCAGCGACTCGCCGGGCGAGCAGTACTTC.

The CDR3: CASSSTGNEQYF. CDR3 nucleotide sequence: TGTGCCAGCAGCTCGACAGGAAACGAGCAGTACTTC. The chain is built from TRBV5-4 and TRBJ2-7; possible D gene TRBD1, 6 bases. The CDR3 spans 12 residues. Trimming stripped 3 bases from V and 5 bases from J, with 9 bases between. The germline CDR1 and CDR2 sequences are SGHNT and YYREEE (reference sequence).